This record concerns one T cell receptor beta chain sequence. With V trimmed by 3 bases and J by 6 bases, 1 base remained unmatched. Germline assignment: CDR1 PRHDT and CDR2 FYEKMQ (reference sequence). CDR3 length equals 13 residues. Terminally differentiated effector memory CD45RA+ cells were left out of the naive CD8 fraction, which was CD45RO-negative and positively selected for CCR7. The table came from immunoSEQ multiplex PCR; TCRdb's copy has only in-frame clones and leaves some out. The data show millions of clones, about 93% seen once. The record originates from a study of shared clonotypes between healthy human individuals. The overall study: A donor's plate count was three for CD4 naive and three for CD4 memory; CD8 naive had two and CD8 memory one.

The source is a man between 18 and 29 years old in good health. Some clones in this sample may be carry-over from other donors' samples. The sequenced sample consisted of naive CD8+ T cells from PBMCs. The chain joins TRBV13 to TRBJ2-2, with TRBD2 matching 7 bases. The CDR3 here is CASSLGGPGELFF. The CDR3 nucleotides read TGTGCCAGCAGCTTGGGAGGGCCCGGGGAGCTGTTTTTT.